This T cell receptor (beta chain) was captured by sequencing in a study of T cell repertoires in cytomegalovirus infection. Across the study: Carrying CMV and the relevant HLA type showed in public TCR beta signatures.

Study-wide findings and caveats: Cumulated frequencies of public TCR beta families served to identify carriers of CMV plus the relevant HLA. The study found HLA-C-restricted CMV-specific TCR beta clonotypes dominating the ex vivo response.

Concerning this clonotype itself: What it recognizes is unknown.

TCRdb processed the reads anew with MiXCR; each CDR3 protein has one entry. Here the sample spans about 190,000 distinct CDR3 sequences, nearly 9.5% being singletons. V was pared by 2 bases and J by 5 bases, with 8 bases between. CDR1 SGDLS and CDR2 YYNGEE come from the germline V gene. The CDR3 sequence is 13 residues long. This receptor was identified in a human donor in good health (CMV status not recorded). Some clones in this sample may be carry-over from other donors' samples. The chain combines TRBV9 with TRBJ2-1; no clear D gene. The specimen was PBMCs. The CDR3 DNA reads TGTGCCAGCAGCGTTGGTAGCCACAATGAGCAGTTCTTC. Translated: CASSVGSHNEQFF.